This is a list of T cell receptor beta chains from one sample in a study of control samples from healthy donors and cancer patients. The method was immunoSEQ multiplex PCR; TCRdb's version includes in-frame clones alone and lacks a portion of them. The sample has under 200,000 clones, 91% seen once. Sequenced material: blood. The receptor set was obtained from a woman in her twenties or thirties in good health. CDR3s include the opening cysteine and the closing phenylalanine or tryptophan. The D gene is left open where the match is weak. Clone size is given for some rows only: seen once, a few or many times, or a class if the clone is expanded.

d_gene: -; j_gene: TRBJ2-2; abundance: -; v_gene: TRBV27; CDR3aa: CASSLSGTRELFF; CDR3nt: TGTGCCAGCAGTTTATCGGGGACCCGGGAGCTGTTTTTT
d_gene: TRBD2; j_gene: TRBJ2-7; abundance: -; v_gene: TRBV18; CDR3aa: CASSPPISGGTYEQYF; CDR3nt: TGTGCCAGCTCACCACCGATCAGCGGGGGTACCTACGAGCAGTACTTC
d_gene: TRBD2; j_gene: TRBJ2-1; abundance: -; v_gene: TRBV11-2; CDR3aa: CASSLLAGRNEQFF; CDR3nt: TGTGCCAGCAGCTTGTTAGCGGGGAGGAATGAGCAGTTCTTC
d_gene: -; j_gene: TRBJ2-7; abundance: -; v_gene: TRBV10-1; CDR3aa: CASSDRVDEQYF; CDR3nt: TGCGCCAGCAGTGACAGGGTGGACGAGCAGTACTTC
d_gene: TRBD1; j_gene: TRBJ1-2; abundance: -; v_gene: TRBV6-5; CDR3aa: CASSPQGHGYTF; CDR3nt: TGTGCCAGCAGCCCACAGGGGCATGGCTACACCTTC
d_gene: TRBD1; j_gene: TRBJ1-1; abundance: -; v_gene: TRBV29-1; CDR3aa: CSAKTGGLNTEAFF; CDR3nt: TGCAGCGCCAAGACAGGGGGCCTGAACACTGAAGCTTTCTTT
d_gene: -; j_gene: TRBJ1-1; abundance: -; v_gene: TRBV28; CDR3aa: CASSLDSIEAFF; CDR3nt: TGTGCCAGCAGTTTGGACAGCATTGAAGCTTTCTTT
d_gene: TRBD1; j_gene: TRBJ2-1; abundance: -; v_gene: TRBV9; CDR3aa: CASSLTGSSYNEQFF; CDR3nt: TGTGCCAGCAGCTTGACAGGGAGCTCCTACAATGAGCAGTTCTTC
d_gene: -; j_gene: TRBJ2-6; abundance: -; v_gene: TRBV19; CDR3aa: CASIGYLRRSGANVLTF; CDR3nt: TGTGCCAGTATCGGGTACCTAAGACGCTCTGGGGCCAACGTCCTGACTTTC
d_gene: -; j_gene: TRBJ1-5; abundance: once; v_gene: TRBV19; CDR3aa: CASSSQTGSNQPQHF; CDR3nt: TGTGCCAGTAGTTCCCAGACTGGTAGCAATCAGCCCCAGCATTTT
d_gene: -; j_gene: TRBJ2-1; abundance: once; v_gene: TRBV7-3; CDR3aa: CASSRDHSYNEQFF; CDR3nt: TGTGCCAGCAGCCGGGACCACTCCTACAATGAGCAGTTCTTC
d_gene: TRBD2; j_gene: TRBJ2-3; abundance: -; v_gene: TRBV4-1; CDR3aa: CASSQDRTSGRNTQYF; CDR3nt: TGCGCCAGCAGCCAAGATCGGACTAGCGGGAGGAATACGCAGTATTTT
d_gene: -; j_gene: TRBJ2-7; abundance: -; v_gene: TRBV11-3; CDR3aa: CASSPGLPYEQYF; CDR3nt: TGTGCCAGCAGCCCGGGACTTCCTTACGAGCAGTACTTC
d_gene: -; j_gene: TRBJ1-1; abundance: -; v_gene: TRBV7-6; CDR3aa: CASSPYTGQAVNTEAFF; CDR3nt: TGTGCCAGCAGCCCCTATACCGGGCAGGCAGTGAACACTGAAGCTTTCTTT
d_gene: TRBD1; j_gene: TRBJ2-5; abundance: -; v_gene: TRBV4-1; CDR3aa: CASSHGQGPETQYF; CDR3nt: TGCGCCAGCAGCCACGGACAGGGCCCAGAGACCCAGTACTTC
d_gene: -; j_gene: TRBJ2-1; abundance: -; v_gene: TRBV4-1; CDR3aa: CASSQEVRWSSYNEQFF; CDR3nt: TGCGCCAGCAGCCAAGAGGTTCGGTGGAGCTCCTACAATGAGCAGTTCTTC
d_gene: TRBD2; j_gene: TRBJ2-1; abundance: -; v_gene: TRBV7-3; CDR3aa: CASSSRDLGTSGRDNEQFF; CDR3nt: TGTGCCAGCAGCTCCCGGGACCTAGGGACTAGCGGGAGGGACAATGAGCAGTTCTTC
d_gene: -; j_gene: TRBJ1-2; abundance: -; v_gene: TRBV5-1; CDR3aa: CASSYGTRDYGYTF; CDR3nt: TGCGCCAGCAGCTACGGGACAAGGGACTATGGCTACACCTTC
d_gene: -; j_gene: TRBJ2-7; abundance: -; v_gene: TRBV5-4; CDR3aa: CASSPGAPHYEQYF; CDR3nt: TGTGCCAGCAGCCCCGGGGCGCCCCACTACGAGCAGTACTTC
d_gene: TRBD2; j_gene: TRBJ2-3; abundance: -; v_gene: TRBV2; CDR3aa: CASKYGLAGEDTQYF; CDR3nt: TGTGCCAGCAAATACGGACTAGCGGGAGAAGATACGCAGTATTTT
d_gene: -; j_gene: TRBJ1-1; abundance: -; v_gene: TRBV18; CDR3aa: CASSRQNTEAFF; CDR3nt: TGTGCCAGCTCAAGGCAGAACACTGAAGCTTTCTTT
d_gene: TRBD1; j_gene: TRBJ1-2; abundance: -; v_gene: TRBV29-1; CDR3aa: CSVGQGYGYTF; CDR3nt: TGCAGCGTAGGACAGGGATATGGCTACACCTTC
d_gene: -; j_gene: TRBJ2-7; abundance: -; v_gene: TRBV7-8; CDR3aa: CASSLFSSYEQYF; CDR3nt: TGTGCCAGCAGCTTATTCAGCTCCTACGAGCAGTACTTC
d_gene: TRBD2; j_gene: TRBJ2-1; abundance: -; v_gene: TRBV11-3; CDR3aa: CASSLGTSGASYNEQFF; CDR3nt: TGTGCCAGCAGCCTCGGGACTAGCGGAGCATCCTACAATGAGCAGTTCTTC
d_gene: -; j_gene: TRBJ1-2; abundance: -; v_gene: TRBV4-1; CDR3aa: CASSQDQGTYGYTF; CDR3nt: TGCGCCAGCAGCCAAGATCAGGGGACCTATGGCTACACCTTC
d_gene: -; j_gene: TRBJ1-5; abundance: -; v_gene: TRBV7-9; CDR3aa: CASSDSASNQPQHF; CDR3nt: TGTGCCAGCAGCGACAGCGCGAGCAATCAGCCCCAGCATTTT
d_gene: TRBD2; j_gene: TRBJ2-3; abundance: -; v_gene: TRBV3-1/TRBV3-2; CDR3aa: CASSQGAGTSGRGLHDTQYF; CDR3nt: TGTGCCAGCAGCCAAGGGGCCGGGACTAGCGGGAGAGGGTTGCACGATACGCAGTATTTT
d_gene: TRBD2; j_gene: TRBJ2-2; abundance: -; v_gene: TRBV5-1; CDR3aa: CASSLGTSGGTNTGELFF; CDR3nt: TGCGCCAGCAGCTTGGGGACTAGCGGGGGGACGAACACCGGGGAGCTGTTTTTT
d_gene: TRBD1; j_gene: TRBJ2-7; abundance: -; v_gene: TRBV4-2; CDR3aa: CASSRLPGQGKDEQYF; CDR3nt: TGTGCCAGCAGCCGACTCCCGGGACAGGGGAAAGACGAGCAGTACTTC
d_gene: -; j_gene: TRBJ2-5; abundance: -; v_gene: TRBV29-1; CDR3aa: CSVGIAQETQYF; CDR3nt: TGCAGCGTTGGAATAGCGCAAGAGACCCAGTACTTC
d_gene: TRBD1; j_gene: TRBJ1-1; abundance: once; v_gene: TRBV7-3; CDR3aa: CASSSQGAGTEAFF; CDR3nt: TGTGCCAGCAGCTCACAGGGGGCGGGCACTGAAGCTTTCTTT
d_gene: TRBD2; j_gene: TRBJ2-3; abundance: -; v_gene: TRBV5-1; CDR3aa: CASSLGSGGADTQYF; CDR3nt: TGCGCCAGCAGCTTAGGTAGCGGGGGGGCCGATACGCAGTATTTT